These T cell receptor beta chains were read from a single sample in a study of blood T cell repertoires in COVID-19. Data came from immunoSEQ multiplex PCR; TCRdb stores just in-frame clones and leaves some out. The top ten hold 15% of the sample, which has approximately 230,000 clones, about 80% seen once. Sequencing input: PBMCs or T cells enriched from blood (not recorded which). The receptors come from a man aged 40-49 years who had recovered from COVID-19. The CDR3 runs from the conserved cysteine through the conserved F or W. The D gene is left open where the match is weak. The size entry is marked missing in some rows and otherwise reads once, few, many or a size class.

clone_size,d_call,v_call,j_call,cdr3_aa,cdr3_nt
-,-,TRBV10-3,TRBJ1-2,CAILAGADYGYTF,TGTGCCATCCTTGCAGGGGCGGACTATGGCTACACCTTC
few,-,TRBV2,TRBJ1-4,CASSVTGNGEKLFF,TGTGCCAGCAGTGTTACAGGGAACGGTGAAAAACTGTTTTTT
-,TRBD1,TRBV5-1,TRBJ2-7,CASSVGTANYEQYF,TGCGCCAGCAGCGTCGGGACAGCAAACTACGAGCAGTACTTC
-,TRBD1,TRBV19,TRBJ1-4,CARRGQGGEKLFF,TGTGCCAGGAGGGGACAGGGAGGTGAAAAACTGTTTTTT
-,TRBD1,TRBV7-2,TRBJ1-6,CASRLTGQGNNSPLHF,TGTGCCAGCAGACTTACTGGACAGGGAAATAATTCACCCCTCCACTTT
-,-,TRBV11-2,TRBJ1-1,CASSLGRGGNTEAFF,TGTGCCAGCAGCTTAGGGAGGGGTGGGAACACTGAAGCTTTCTTT
-,-,TRBV2,TRBJ2-2,CASNTRSSTGELFF,TGTGCCAGTAATACCCGATCTAGCACCGGGGAGCTGTTTTTT
-,-,TRBV19,TRBJ1-4,CASRSERSTNEKLFF,TGTGCCAGCCGCTCGGAGCGTTCAACTAATGAAAAACTGTTTTTT
few,-,TRBV30,TRBJ1-6,CAGFSRGDGSPLHF,TGTGCCGGATTCAGTAGGGGTGACGGTTCACCCCTCCACTTT
-,TRBD1,TRBV4-1,TRBJ2-7,CASSQEGQFDEQYF,TGCGCCAGCAGCCAAGAGGGACAGTTCGACGAGCAGTACTTC
-,-,TRBV28,TRBJ1-6,CASKGDDSPLHF,TGTGCCAGCAAAGGGGATGATTCACCCCTCCACTTT
-,TRBD1,TRBV18,TRBJ1-2,CASSGRDSGGYTF,TGTGCCAGCTCAGGACGGGACAGTGGTGGCTACACCTTC
once,-,TRBV10-2,TRBJ1-4,CASSEYAGFDFNEKLFF,TGCGCCAGCAGTGAGTACGCAGGGTTTGACTTTAATGAAAAACTGTTTTTT
-,TRBD1,TRBV6-6,TRBJ1-2,CASSYPGTGNYGYTF,TGTGCCAGCAGTTACCCCGGGACAGGGAACTATGGCTACACCTTC
-,TRBD1,TRBV3-1/TRBV3-2,TRBJ1-3,CASSRTGTGNTIYF,TGTGCCAGCAGCCGGACAGGGACTGGAAACACCATATATTTT
-,TRBD1,TRBV15,TRBJ1-5,CATSAIDRVDQPQHF,TGTGCCACCAGCGCAATAGACAGGGTTGATCAGCCCCAGCATTTT
-,TRBD1,TRBV7-9,TRBJ1-1,CASSAGQGKGSEAFF,TGTGCCAGCAGCGCAGGACAGGGTAAGGGATCTGAAGCTTTCTTT
once,-,TRBV28,TRBJ1-3,CASSSPGGTSGNTIYF,TGTGCCAGCAGTTCCCCGGGGGGTACCTCTGGAAACACCATATATTTT
once,-,TRBV2,TRBJ1-1,CASTEGLADTEAFF,TGTGCCAGCACGGAGGGGCTAGCGGACACTGAAGCTTTCTTT
many,-,TRBV5-4,TRBJ1-2,CASSPNLQGPYDGYTF,TGTGCCAGCAGCCCAAACCTACAGGGCCCTTATGACGGCTACACCTTC
-,TRBD2,TRBV7-2,TRBJ2-1,CASSLTSSGGYNEQFF,TGTGCCAGCAGCTTAACTAGTAGCGGGGGGTACAATGAGCAGTTCTTC
-,TRBD1,TRBV4-2,TRBJ2-2,CASSQDGTGGTGELFF,TGTGCCAGCAGCCAAGACGGGACAGGAGGCACCGGGGAGCTGTTTTTT
few,TRBD2,TRBV7-2,TRBJ2-2,CASRRGASGSTGELFF,TGTGCCAGCAGAAGGGGGGCTAGCGGGAGCACCGGGGAGCTGTTTTTT
-,-,TRBV2,TRBJ1-4,CASSGRVNEKLFF,TGTGCCAGCAGTGGCCGGGTTAATGAAAAACTGTTTTTT
once,TRBD2,TRBV6-5,TRBJ2-5,CASSYSSGAAETQYF,TGTGCCAGCAGTTACTCTAGCGGGGCAGCGGAGACCCAGTACTTC
-,TRBD2,TRBV27,TRBJ2-1,CASSLSPSGGVYNEQFF,TGTGCCAGCAGTTTATCCCCTAGCGGTGGGGTCTACAATGAGCAGTTCTTC
-,-,TRBV27,TRBJ1-1,CASSRRGFFAEAFF,TGTGCCAGCAGTAGGAGGGGATTCTTCGCTGAAGCTTTCTTT
few,-,TRBV19,TRBJ1-2,CASSIMGGSYGYTF,TGTGCCAGTAGTATAATGGGGGGTTCCTATGGCTACACCTTC
-,-,TRBV11-2,TRBJ2-3,CASSPTAVGRPSTDTQYF,TGTGCCAGCAGCCCGACCGCTGTGGGGAGACCCAGCACAGATACGCAGTATTTT
-,TRBD2,TRBV5-1,TRBJ2-7,CASSPRRGAFSEQYF,TGCGCCAGCAGCCCAAGGCGGGGGGCGTTCTCCGAGCAGTACTTC
once,-,TRBV5-5,TRBJ1-1,CASSPTGKNTEAFF,TGTGCCAGCAGCCCTACAGGCAAAAACACTGAAGCTTTCTTT
-,TRBD1,TRBV30,TRBJ2-7,CAWRGGTGISYEQYF,TGTGCCTGGAGGGGGGGGACAGGGATCTCCTACGAGCAGTACTTC
-,-,TRBV5-4,TRBJ1-4,CASSLSGFNEKLFF,TGTGCCAGCAGCTTGTCGGGGTTTAATGAAAAACTGTTTTTT
-,-,TRBV7-2,TRBJ1-6,CASSPSGQFNSPLHF,TGTGCCAGCAGCCCTAGCGGGCAGTTTAATTCACCCCTCCACTTT
-,-,TRBV15,TRBJ2-3,CATSNSGGPGGDTQYF,TGTGCCACCAGCAATTCAGGCGGACCAGGAGGGGATACGCAGTATTTT
-,-,TRBV30,TRBJ1-2,CAWSGGFYGYTF,TGTGCCTGGAGTGGAGGGTTCTATGGCTACACCTTC
-,TRBD1,TRBV2,TRBJ1-5,CAIRTGFQPQHF,TGTGCCATCAGGACAGGGTTTCAGCCCCAGCATTTT
-,-,TRBV28,TRBJ1-5,CASSSGGGKLRQPQHF,TGTGCCAGCAGTTCCGGCGGGGGTAAGTTGCGTCAGCCCCAGCATTTT
few,TRBD1,TRBV2,TRBJ1-6,CASTEAGTVNSPLHF,TGTGCCAGCACTGAGGCCGGGACAGTAAATTCACCCCTCCACTTT
-,TRBD2,TRBV5-4,TRBJ2-5,CASSLTQRGGKETQYF,TGTGCCAGCAGCTTGACCCAGCGGGGGGGCAAAGAGACCCAGTACTTC
-,-,TRBV28,TRBJ1-5,CASSSWSPGQPQHF,TGTGCCAGCAGTTCATGGAGTCCTGGTCAGCCCCAGCATTTT
-,TRBD1,TRBV5-1,TRBJ1-3,CASSETGVASGNTIYF,TGCGCCAGCAGCGAAACAGGGGTAGCCTCTGGAAACACCATATATTTT
-,TRBD2,TRBV11-3,TRBJ2-1,CASSSGLANEQFF,TGTGCCAGCAGCTCGGGACTAGCGAATGAGCAGTTCTTC
few,TRBD1,TRBV12-3/TRBV12-4,TRBJ1-1,CASSGTGATEAFF,TGTGCCAGCAGTGGGACAGGGGCCACTGAAGCTTTCTTT
-,TRBD1,TRBV7-2,TRBJ2-7,CASSPSRDRPYEQYF,TGTGCCAGCAGCCCTAGTCGGGACAGGCCCTACGAGCAGTACTTC
once,-,TRBV10-2,TRBJ2-7,CASRRRETYEQYF,TGCGCCAGCAGACGGCGGGAAACCTACGAGCAGTACTTC
-,-,TRBV5-1,TRBJ2-5,CASSLPDRGTQYF,TGCGCCAGCAGCTTGCCCGACCGGGGGACCCAGTACTTC
-,TRBD1,TRBV24-1,TRBJ1-4,CATSDRQGVQEKLFF,TGTGCCACCAGTGATAGACAGGGGGTACAGGAAAAACTGTTTTTT
-,TRBD1,TRBV29-1,TRBJ1-1,CSAMTGSGTEAFF,TGCAGCGCTATGACAGGGTCGGGGACTGAAGCTTTCTTT
-,-,TRBV11-3,TRBJ2-1,CASSLGQGPFDEQFF,TGTGCCAGCAGCTTAGGGCAGGGGCCGTTCGATGAGCAGTTCTTC
-,-,TRBV30,TRBJ1-5,CASSGDGYQPQHF,TGTGCCTCCTCGGGGGACGGCTATCAGCCCCAGCATTTT
-,-,TRBV11-2,TRBJ1-1,CASSEVRRTEAFF,TGTGCCAGCAGCGAAGTGCGGAGGACTGAAGCTTTCTTT
-,-,TRBV9,TRBJ2-2,CASSARTGPSIGELFF,TGTGCCAGCAGCGCGCGAACAGGGCCGTCTATCGGGGAGCTGTTTTTT
-,TRBD1,TRBV3-1/TRBV3-2,TRBJ2-7,CASSLGQGSYEQYF,TGTGCCAGCAGTCTCGGACAGGGGAGTTACGAGCAGTACTTC
-,TRBD2,TRBV27,TRBJ2-1,CASSLLAGGPGFF,TGTGCCAGCAGTTTACTAGCGGGAGGGCCGGGGTTCTTC